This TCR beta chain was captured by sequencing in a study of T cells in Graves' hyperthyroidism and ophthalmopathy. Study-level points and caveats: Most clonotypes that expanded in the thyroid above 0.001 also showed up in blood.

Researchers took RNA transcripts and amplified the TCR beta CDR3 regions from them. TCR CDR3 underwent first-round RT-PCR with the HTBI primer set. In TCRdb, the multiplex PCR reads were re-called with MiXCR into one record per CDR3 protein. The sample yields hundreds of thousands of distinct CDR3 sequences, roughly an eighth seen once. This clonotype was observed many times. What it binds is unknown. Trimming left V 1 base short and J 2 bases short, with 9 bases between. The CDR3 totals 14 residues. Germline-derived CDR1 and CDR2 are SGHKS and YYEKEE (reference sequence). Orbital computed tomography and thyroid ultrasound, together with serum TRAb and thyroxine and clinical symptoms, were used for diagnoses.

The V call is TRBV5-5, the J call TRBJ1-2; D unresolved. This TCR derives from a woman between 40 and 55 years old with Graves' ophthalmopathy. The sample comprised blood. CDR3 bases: TGTGCCAGCAGCTTGTGGTCAACAAACTATGGCTACACCTTC. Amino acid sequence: CASSLWSTNYGYTF.